The source of this TCR beta chain is a study of CD4 and CD8 cells across lung adenocarcinoma regions. Donors had localized lung adenocarcinoma, a non-small cell lung cancer. The length of the CDR3 is 14 residues. Germline V gene data show CDR1 as DFQATT and CDR2 as SNEGSKA (reference sequence). TCRdb re-called the PCR reads through MiXCR, storing one row per CDR3 protein. The sample includes roughly 4,500 distinct CDR3 sequences, around half seen only once; the top ten take more than 15%. This TCR was sampled from a female donor with lung adenocarcinoma. The CD4 and CD8 labels of this study may be unreliable. Sequencing was performed on CD4+ T cells from the center of a lung tumor. This rearrangement joins TRBV20-1 to TRBJ2-2, with TRBD2 as a possible D gene (5 bases). CDR3 loop: CSVKSGVDTGELFF. The CDR3 DNA sequence: TGCAGCGTAAAGAGCGGAGTCGACACCGGGGAGCTGTTTTTT.